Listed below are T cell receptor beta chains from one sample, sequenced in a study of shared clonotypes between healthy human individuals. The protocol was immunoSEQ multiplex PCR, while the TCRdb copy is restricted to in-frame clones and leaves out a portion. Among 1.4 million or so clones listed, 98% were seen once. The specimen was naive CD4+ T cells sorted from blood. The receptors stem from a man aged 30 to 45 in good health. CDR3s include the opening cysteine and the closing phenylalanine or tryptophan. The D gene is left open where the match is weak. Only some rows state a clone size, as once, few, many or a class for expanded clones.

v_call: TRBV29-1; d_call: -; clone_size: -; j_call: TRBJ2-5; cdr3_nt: TGCAGCGTTGGGACACCACAACGAGGGGAGACCCAGTACTTC; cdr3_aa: CSVGTPQRGETQYF
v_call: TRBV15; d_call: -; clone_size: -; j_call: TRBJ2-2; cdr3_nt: TGTGCCACCAGCAGAGATGTCGTCATTAATTCCGGGGAGCTGTTTTTT; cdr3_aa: CATSRDVVINSGELFF
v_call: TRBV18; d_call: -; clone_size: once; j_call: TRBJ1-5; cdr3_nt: TGTGCCAGCTCACAATCGGGGGCTGATCAGCCCCAGCATTTT; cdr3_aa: CASSQSGADQPQHF
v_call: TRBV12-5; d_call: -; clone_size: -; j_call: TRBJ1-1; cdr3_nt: TGTGCTAGTGGTTCAACGGGACACGGGAACACTGAAGCTTTCTTT; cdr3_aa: CASGSTGHGNTEAFF
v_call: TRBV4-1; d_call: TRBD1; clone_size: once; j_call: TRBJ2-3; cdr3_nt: TGCGCCAGCAGCCAAGATAAAAAACAGGGGGTCCATAGCACAGATACGCAGTATTTT; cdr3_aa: CASSQDKKQGVHSTDTQYF
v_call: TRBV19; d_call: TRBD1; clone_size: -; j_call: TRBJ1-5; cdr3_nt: TGTGCCAGTAGTATCGACAGGGTTCGAGATCAGCCCCAGCATTTT; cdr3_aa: CASSIDRVRDQPQHF
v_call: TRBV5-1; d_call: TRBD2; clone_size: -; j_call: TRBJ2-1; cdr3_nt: TGCGCCAGCAGCACCGGACTAGCGGGAGGCTACAATGAGCAGTTCTTC; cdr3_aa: CASSTGLAGGYNEQFF
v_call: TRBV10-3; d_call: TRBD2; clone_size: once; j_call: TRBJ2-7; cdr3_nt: TGTGCCATCAGTGAGTTTGGCGGGAGGGCCCAGGACGAGCAGTACTTC; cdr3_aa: CAISEFGGRAQDEQYF
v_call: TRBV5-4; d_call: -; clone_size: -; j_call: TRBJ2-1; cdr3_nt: TGTGCCAGCAGCTTGGGGGTAGACTCCTACAATGAGCAGTTCTTC; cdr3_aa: CASSLGVDSYNEQFF
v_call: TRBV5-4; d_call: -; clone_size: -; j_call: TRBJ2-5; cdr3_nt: TGTGCCAGCAGCTTGTCCCCAGCTGAAGGGCTAGAGACCCAGTACTTC; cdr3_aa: CASSLSPAEGLETQYF
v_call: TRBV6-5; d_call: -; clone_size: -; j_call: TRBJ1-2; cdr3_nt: TGTGCCAGCAGTTACACGTCCTATGGCTACACCTTC; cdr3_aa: CASSYTSYGYTF
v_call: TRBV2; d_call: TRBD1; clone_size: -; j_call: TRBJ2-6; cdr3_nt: TGTGCCAGCAGTAGCGACAGGGCTGGGGCCAACGTCCTGACTTTC; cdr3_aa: CASSSDRAGANVLTF
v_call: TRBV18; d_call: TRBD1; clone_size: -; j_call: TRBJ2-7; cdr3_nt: TGTGCCAGCTCACCACGGCCGGGACAGACCTACGAGCAGTACTTC; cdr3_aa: CASSPRPGQTYEQYF
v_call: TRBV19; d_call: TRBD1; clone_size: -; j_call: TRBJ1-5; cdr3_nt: TGTGCCAGTAGTGCCGGGACAGGGCCCCACCAGCCCCAGCATTTT; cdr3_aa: CASSAGTGPHQPQHF
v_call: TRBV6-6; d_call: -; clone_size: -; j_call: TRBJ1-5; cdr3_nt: TGTGCCAGCAGTTACTGGGGGGGCAATCAGCCCCAGCATTTT; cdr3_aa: CASSYWGGNQPQHF
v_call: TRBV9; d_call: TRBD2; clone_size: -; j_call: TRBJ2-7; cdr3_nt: TGTGCCAGCAGCCGGGGCGGGACTAGCGCAGCGTACTTC; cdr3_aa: CASSRGGTSAAYF
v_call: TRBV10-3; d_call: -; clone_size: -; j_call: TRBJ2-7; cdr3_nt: TGTGCCATCACCTCGGTATCGGAGCAGTACTTC; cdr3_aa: CAITSVSEQYF
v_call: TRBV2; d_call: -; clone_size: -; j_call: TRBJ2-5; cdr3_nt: TGTGCCAGCAGTGAAACCCTAGCGAAGACCCAGTACTTC; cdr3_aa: CASSETLAKTQYF
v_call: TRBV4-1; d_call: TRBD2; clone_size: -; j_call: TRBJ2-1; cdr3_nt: TGCGCCAGCAGCCAAGGCACTAGCGGACCTCGAGGGGATGAGCAGTTCTTC; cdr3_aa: CASSQGTSGPRGDEQFF
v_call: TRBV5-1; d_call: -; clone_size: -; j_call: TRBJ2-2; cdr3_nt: TGCGCCAGCAGCGAGAGGGGTTCGAACACCGGGGAGCTGTTTTTT; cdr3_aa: CASSERGSNTGELFF
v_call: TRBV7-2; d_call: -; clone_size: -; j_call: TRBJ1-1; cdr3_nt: TGTGCCAGCAGCTTAGTGGTCGTCGAGAGGGCTTTCTTT; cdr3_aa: CASSLVVVERAFF
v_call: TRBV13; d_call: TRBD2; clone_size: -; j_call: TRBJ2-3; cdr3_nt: TGTGCCAGCAGTTCTATAGCGGGAGGGAGCACAGATACGCAGTATTTT; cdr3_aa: CASSSIAGGSTDTQYF
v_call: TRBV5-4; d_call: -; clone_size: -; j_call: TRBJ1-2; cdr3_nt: TGTGCCAGCAGCCTGCCTGGGGACGACTATGGCTACACCTTC; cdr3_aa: CASSLPGDDYGYTF
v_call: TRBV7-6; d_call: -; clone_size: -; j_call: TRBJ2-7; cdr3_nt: TGTGCCAGCAGCTTTACAAGAGGCTACGAGCAGTACTTC; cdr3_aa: CASSFTRGYEQYF
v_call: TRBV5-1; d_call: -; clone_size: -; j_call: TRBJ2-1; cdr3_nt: TGCGCCAGCAGCTTGAGCTGGGGAAGCCAAGACCACAATGAGCAGTTCTTC; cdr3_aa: CASSLSWGSQDHNEQFF
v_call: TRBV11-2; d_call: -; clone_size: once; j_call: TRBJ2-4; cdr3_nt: TGTGCCAGCAGCTTCCGTACAGGGTCCTTAGCCAAAAACATTCAGTACTTC; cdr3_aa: CASSFRTGSLAKNIQYF
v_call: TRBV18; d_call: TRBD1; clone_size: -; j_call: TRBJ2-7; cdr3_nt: TGTGCCTCTCACAGGGGTGACTCCTACGAGCAGTACTTC; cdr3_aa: CASHRGDSYEQYF